This T cell receptor beta chain appears in the sequencing data of a study of PD-L1 blockade in urothelial cancer. Across the whole study: Blood analysis was done at 3 weeks (second dose) and 6 weeks after treatment began. T cells numbered a median of approximately 150,000 in the blood samples.

The assay was immunoSEQ multiplex PCR, and TCRdb's table has in-frame clones only and misses some. This table has around 45,000 clones, approximately 88% appearing once. The CDR3 length is 16 residues. CDR1 is SGDLS and CDR2 is YYNGEE in the germline V gene. After removal of 0 bases from V and 2 bases from J, the junction contained 3 bases not matched to a gene. This chain joins TRBV9 and TRBJ2-2, with 8 bases identical to TRBD2. The receptor was isolated from an elderly man with urothelial cancer. This specimen consisted of PBMCs, obtained around atezolizumab (anti-PD-L1) treatment. The CDR3 DNA follows: TGTGCCAGCAGCGTAGAACTAGCGGTCAACACCGGGGAGCTGTTTTTT. Protein: CASSVELAVNTGELFF.